This T cell receptor (beta chain) was captured in a study of response to subunit inactivated influenza vaccine. Findings and caveats of the study: The authors offered the suggestion that each seasonal influenza vaccination recruits few new T cells.

J lost 5 bases, V lost 4 bases, and 8 bases had no gene match. Germline CDR1 reads MDHEN; CDR2 reads SYDVKM. The CDR3 runs to 15 residues. Concerning this clonotype itself: Its antigen remains unknown.

TCRdb re-called the RT-PCR reads through MiXCR, storing one row per CDR3 protein. The sample includes some 500,000 distinct CDR3 sequences, 25% of them seen just once. V is TRBV28 and J is TRBJ2-7; 10 bases align to TRBD2. The TCR was taken from a man aged 50 to 60 who received an inactivated influenza vaccine. The sequences come from CD4+ T cells sorted from PBMCs, collected roughly 5 days after vaccination. CDR3 DNA sequence: TGTGCCAGCAGTTCCCCAGCGGGAGGGCCAAACGAGCAGTACTTC. Protein product: CASSSPAGGPNEQYF.